This passage covers 25 T cell receptor beta chains from one sample sequenced in a study of blood T cell repertoires in COVID-19 (dated by TCRdb to about 2020). The library was generated by the immunoSEQ multiplex PCR assay. TCRdb carries this immuneACCESS record with in-frame sequences only. Its versions omit some clonotypes, under half of them owing to an unresolved V gene in the studies checked, with the rest unexplained. This sample is represented by over 400,000 clones; about 89% of them were singletons. Less than 9.5% of the sample is held by the ten biggest clonotypes. Specimen: peripheral blood. These receptors all stem from a woman aged 45-65 years with COVID-19, enrolled during active disease.

The rearrangement links TRBV6-1 to TRBJ1-1, with unresolved D. Trimming removed 3 bases from V and 5 bases from J, with 13 bases in between. The CDR3 runs to 14 residues. CDR1 is MNHNS and CDR2 is SASEGT in the germline V gene. The CDR3 loop is CASSDGSLGTEAFF. In DNA, the CDR3 is TGTGCCAGCAGTGATGGGTCGCTCGGGACTGAAGCTTTCTTT.

The V gene is TRBV2, the J gene TRBJ1-1; D is uncertain. Germline V gene lookup returns CDR1 SNHLY and CDR2 FYNNEI. The V end lost 0 bases, the J end lost 6 bases, and 8 bases lay between the germline ends. The CDR3 totals 13 residues. The CDR3 loop reads CASSEAQAAEAFF. The CDR3 region has the DNA TGTGCCAGCAGTGAAGCGCAGGCAGCTGAAGCTTTCTTT.

The genes are TRBV5-1 and TRBJ1-3; no clear D. The germline V gene has CDR1 SGHRS and CDR2 YFSETQ. This CDR3 has 13 amino acids. V lost 4 bases, J lost 3 bases, and 8 bases lay in between. CDR3: CASSELGGNTIYF. CDR3 coding DNA: TGCGCCAGCAGCGAGCTTGGTGGAAACACCATATATTTT.

This clone was observed a handful of times. The chain is built from TRBV5-6 and TRBJ1-6; D not certain. Trimming took 0 bases from V and 0 from J, leaving 10 bases between them. The CDR3 contains 17 residues. Germline V gene sequence: CDR1 SGHDT, CDR2 YYEEEE. CDR3 sequence reads: CASSLATASSYNSPLHF. CDR3 sequence (DNA): TGTGCCAGCAGCTTGGCCACCGCGAGCTCCTATAATTCACCCCTCCACTTT.

The J gene is TRBJ1-1, the V gene TRBV18, with 7 positions matching TRBD1. The CDR3 sequence is 15 residues long. V gave up 5 bases and J gave up 3 bases; unmatched junction bases: 9. Germline V gene data show CDR1 as KGHSH and CDR2 as LQKENI. The CDR3 nucleotides are TGTGCCAGCTCAGCTGACGGGACAGCGGACACTGAAGCTTTCTTT. Translating it yields CASSADGTADTEAFF. The whole variable domain, filled in from reference TRBV18 and TRBJ1-1, reads NAGVMQNPRHLVRRRGQEARLRCSPMKGHSHVYWYRQLPEEGLKFMVYLQKENIIDESGMPKERFSAEFPKEGPSILRIQQVVRGDSAAYFCASSADGTADTEAFFGQGTRLTVV.

The chain is built from TRBV5-1 and TRBJ2-1, with 10 bases that match TRBD2. The germline gives CDR1 SGHRS, CDR2 YFSETQ. The V and J ends lost 4 bases and 8 bases, in that order; junction bases with no gene match: 9. This CDR3 is 15 amino acids long. The CDR3 spells CASSPAGGPFDEQFF. The CDR3 bases are TGCGCCAGCAGCCCAGCGGGGGGGCCATTTGATGAGCAGTTCTTC.

The chain carries TRBV18 and TRBJ1-6; TRBD1 aligns across 9 bases. V trimming: 6 bases; J trimming: 5 bases; junction bases outside the gene matches: 8. Germline CDR1 KGHSH, CDR2 LQKENI. This CDR3 region has 16 residues. The CDR3 here is CASSHRQGGHNSPLHF. CDR3 DNA sequence: TGTGCCAGCTCGCATAGACAGGGGGGACATAATTCACCCCTCCACTTT. The full variable domain, its missing parts supplied by reference TRBV18 and TRBJ1-6, is NAGVMQNPRHLVRRRGQEARLRCSPMKGHSHVYWYRQLPEEGLKFMVYLQKENIIDESGMPKERFSAEFPKEGPSILRIQQVVRGDSAAYFCASSHRQGGHNSPLHFGNGTRLTVT.

V gene TRBV11-2 combines with J gene TRBJ2-1; maybe TRBD2 (6 bases). The CDR3 sequence is 14 residues long. V was trimmed by 3 bases and J by 3 bases, leaving 9 bases between them. The V gene's germline CDR1 is SGHAT and CDR2 FQNNGV. CDR3 region: CASSLSGYYNEQFF. The CDR3 region has the DNA TGTGCCAGCAGCTTGAGCGGGTACTACAATGAGCAGTTCTTC.

The V call is TRBV18, the J call TRBJ2-7, with D possibly TRBD1 on 5 matching bases. V was trimmed by 3 bases and J by 6 bases, leaving 12 bases between them. This CDR3 contains 13 residues. CDR1 is KGHSH and CDR2 is LQKENI in the germline V gene. CDR3 nucleotides: TGTGCCAGCTCACCGACAGAAAGGGGCGAGCAGTACTTC. Translated: CASSPTERGEQYF.

The V and J genes are TRBV7-8 and TRBJ1-2; TRBD1 aligns across 7 bases. The junction had 13 bases not matched to a gene; V was cut back by 5 bases and J by 4 bases. The CDR3 is 16 amino acids. Germline values: CDR1 SGHVS, CDR2 FQNEAQ. CDR3 sequence reads: CASSPPLGGGGYGYTF. As DNA, the CDR3 is TGTGCCAGCAGCCCACCCCTCGGAGGGGGCGGCTATGGCTACACCTTC.

In its sample, this clone was seen a few times. Other DNA sequences from this sample encode an identical CDR3 as well. The chain employs TRBV10-3 and TRBJ1-1; weak D call: TRBD1 (6 bases). With 0 bases removed from V and 1 base from J, the gap between germline ends came to 6 bases. CDR1 ENHRY and CDR2 SYGVKD come from the germline V gene. The CDR3 totals 14 residues. CDR3 DNA: TGTGCCATCAGTGAGTCGACAGGGAACACTGAAGCTTTCTTT. Encoded protein: CAISESTGNTEAFF.

The rearrangement links TRBV11-3 to TRBJ2-7; TRBD1 agrees at 9 bases. There are 13 residues in the CDR3. CDR1 and CDR2 (germline): SGHNT, YENEEA. The junction had 2 bases not matched to a gene; V was cut back by 2 bases and J by 6 bases. The CDR3 loop is CASSLQQGAEQYF. The DNA for the CDR3 is TGTGCCAGCAGCTTACAACAGGGGGCCGAGCAGTACTTC.

This clone has only a few counts. V is TRBV6-6 and J is TRBJ1-5, with D perhaps TRBD1 (5 bases). The V gene's germline CDR1 is MNHNY and CDR2 SVGAGI (reference sequence). The CDR3 is 15 residues long. V lost 5 bases and J lost 0, with 11 bases in between. The CDR3 spells CASSQTAASNQPQHF. The CDR3, as DNA: TGTGCCAGCAGTCAGACAGCAGCTAGCAATCAGCCCCAGCATTTT.

The chain is built from TRBV3-1 (or the pseudogene TRBV3-2) and TRBJ1-1; D possibly corresponds to TRBD1 (5 bases). Germline V lookup: CDR1 LGHDT, CDR2 YNNKEL (reference sequence). V lost 6 bases to trimming and J lost 7 bases, with 15 bases between them. The CDR3 is made up of 13 amino acids. The CDR3 DNA is TGTGCCAGCAGTCGAGCTAGGGGCATTGAAGCTTTCTTT. It specifies CASSRARGIEAFF.

This chain links TRBV29-1 with TRBJ1-3; D call uncertain. CDR3 length: 13 residues. The germline CDR1 and CDR2 sequences are SQVTM and ANQGSEA. Trimming took 3 bases from V and 4 from J, leaving 10 bases between them. The CDR3 DNA reads as TGCAGCGTTGAGTCGAAGGAGGGAAACACCATATATTTT. It is translated as CSVESKEGNTIYF.

The genes are TRBV5-4 and TRBJ2-2, with a weak D call TRBD1 (5 bases). V dropped 5 bases and J dropped 5 bases, with 16 bases sitting between them. The CDR3 has 15 amino acids. Per the germline V gene, CDR1 is SGHNT and CDR2 is YYREEE (reference sequence). The CDR3 reads CASSSMGHGTGELFF. DNA for the CDR3: TGTGCCAGCAGTAGTATGGGGCATGGTACCGGGGAGCTGTTTTTT.

This clone was picked up one time. The chain combines TRBV27 with TRBJ1-2; TRBD1 might be the D (5 bases). Per the germline V gene, CDR1 is MNHEY and CDR2 is SMNVEV (reference sequence). The CDR3 is made up of 15 amino acids. Trimming left V 5 bases short and J 4 bases short, with 17 bases between. The CDR3 region has the DNA TGTGCCAGCAGTCCCCGGGAGGGACCCTCCTATGGCTACACCTTC. It specifies CASSPREGPSYGYTF.

This sequence joins TRBV7-6 and TRBJ1-1, with TRBD1 matching over 8 bases. The CDR3 totals 15 residues. Germline V lookup: CDR1 SGHVS, CDR2 FNYEAQ. The trim removed 0 bases at V and 5 bases at J, leaving 5 bases unmatched. The CDR3 here is CASSLAGQGRTEAFF. DNA for the CDR3: TGTGCCAGCAGCTTAGCTGGACAGGGTCGGACTGAAGCTTTCTTT.

V usage is TRBV7-9 and J usage is TRBJ2-3; TRBD2 aligns across 8 bases. Looked up from germline, CDR1 is SEHNR and CDR2 is FQNEAQ (reference sequence). The ends lost 7 bases at V and 4 bases at J; junction bases unmatched: 7. The CDR3 length is 14 residues. CDR3 nucleotides: TGTGCCAGCACTCGGGGGGGGCTCTCAGATACGCAGTATTTT. As protein: CASTRGGLSDTQYF.

This chain connects TRBV28 to TRBJ2-1, with TRBD2 identical over 10 bases. V dropped 6 bases and J dropped 8; count of bases not matched to a gene: 7. The length of the CDR3 is 14 residues. Germline CDR1 MDHEN, CDR2 SYDVKM. The DNA for the CDR3 is TGTGCCAGCAGCTGGACTAGCGGTAGCGATGAGCAGTTCTTC. It yields the protein CASSWTSGSDEQFF.

Notes on this clone: The sample carries other DNA sequences with the same CDR3. The rearrangement joins TRBV27 to TRBJ2-7; possible D gene TRBD1, 6 bases. Trimming removed 2 bases from V and 6 bases from J, with 11 bases in between. Germline V gene data show CDR1 as MNHEY and CDR2 as SMNVEV (reference sequence). This CDR3 contains 13 residues. The CDR3 nucleotides read TGTGCCAGCAGTTTAGGCAGGGGCGGCGAGCAGTACTTC. Its protein product is CASSLGRGGEQYF.

The V and J genes are TRBV25-1 and TRBJ1-2, with unresolved D. Trimming removed 5 bases from V and 8 bases from J, with 15 bases in between. The CDR3 length is 13 residues. CDR1 MGHDK and CDR2 SYGVNS come from the germline V gene. The CDR3: CASSPGSEEGYTF. The CDR3 nucleotides are TGTGCCAGCAGTCCCGGGTCCGAGGAGGGCTACACCTTC.

The chain combines TRBV12-3 or TRBV12-4 with TRBJ2-7, with 7 bases identical to TRBD2. CDR3 size: 13 residues. J gave up 3 bases and V 6 bases, and 5 bases lay outside the gene matches. This CDR3 reads CASSTTGGYEQYF. The CDR3 region has the DNA TGTGCCAGCAGCACTACGGGGGGCTACGAGCAGTACTTC.

This chain uses TRBV5-1 with TRBJ1-1; a weak D match, TRBD1 (6 bases). Looked up from germline, CDR1 is SGHRS and CDR2 is YFSETQ. This CDR3 is 16 amino acids long. Trimming shortened V by 2 bases and J by 4 bases, and 18 bases separated the two germline ends. This CDR3 is CASSLLAQGQGTEAFF. The CDR3 bases are TGCGCCAGCAGCTTATTGGCCCAGGGGCAGGGCACTGAAGCTTTCTTT.

The V and J genes are TRBV28 and TRBJ2-7, with 15 positions matching TRBD2. The CDR3 sequence is 17 residues long. V shed 6 bases and J 3 bases; nucleotides not matched to a gene: 9. Germline CDR1 and CDR2: MDHEN and SYDVKM. The CDR3 nucleotides are TGTGCCAGCAGCCCGGGACTAGCGGGGGGTATACTCTACGAGCAGTACTTC. It specifies CASSPGLAGGILYEQYF.